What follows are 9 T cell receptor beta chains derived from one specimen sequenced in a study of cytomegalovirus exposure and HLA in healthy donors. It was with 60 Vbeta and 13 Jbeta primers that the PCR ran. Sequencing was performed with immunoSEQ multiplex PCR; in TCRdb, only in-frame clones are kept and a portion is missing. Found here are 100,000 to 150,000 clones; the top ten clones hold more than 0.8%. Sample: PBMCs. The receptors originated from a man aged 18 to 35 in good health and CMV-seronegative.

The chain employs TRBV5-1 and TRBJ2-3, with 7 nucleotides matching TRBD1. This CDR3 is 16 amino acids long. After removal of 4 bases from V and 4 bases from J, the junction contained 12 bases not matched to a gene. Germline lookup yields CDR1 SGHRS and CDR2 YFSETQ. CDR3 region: CASSDEIQGRADTQYF. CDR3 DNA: TGCGCCAGCAGCGATGAAATACAGGGGAGAGCAGATACGCAGTATTTT.

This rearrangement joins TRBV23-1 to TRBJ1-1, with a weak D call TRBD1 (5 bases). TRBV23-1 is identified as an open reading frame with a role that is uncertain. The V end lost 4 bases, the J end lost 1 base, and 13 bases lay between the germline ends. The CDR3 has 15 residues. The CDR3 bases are TGCGCCAGCAGTCCAGACGTCGACAGGAACACTGAAGCTTTCTTT. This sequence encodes CASSPDVDRNTEAFF.

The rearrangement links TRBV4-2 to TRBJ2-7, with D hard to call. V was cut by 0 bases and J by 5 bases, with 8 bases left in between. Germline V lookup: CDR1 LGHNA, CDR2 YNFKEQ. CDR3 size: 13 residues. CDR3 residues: CASSQDGRDEQYF. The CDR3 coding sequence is TGTGCCAGCAGCCAAGATGGTAGAGACGAGCAGTACTTC.

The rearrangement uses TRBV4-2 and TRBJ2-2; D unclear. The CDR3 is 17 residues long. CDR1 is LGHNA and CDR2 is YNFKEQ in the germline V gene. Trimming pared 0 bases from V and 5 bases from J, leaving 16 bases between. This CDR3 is CASSQEAALSATGELFF. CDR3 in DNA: TGTGCCAGCAGCCAAGAGGCGGCACTAAGCGCAACCGGGGAGCTGTTTTTT.

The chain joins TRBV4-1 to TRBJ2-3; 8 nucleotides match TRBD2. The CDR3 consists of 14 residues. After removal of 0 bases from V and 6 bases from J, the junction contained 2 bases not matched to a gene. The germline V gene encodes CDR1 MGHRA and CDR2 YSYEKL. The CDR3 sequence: CASSQERGRDTQYF. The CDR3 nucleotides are TGCGCCAGCAGCCAAGAGCGCGGGAGGGATACGCAGTATTTT.

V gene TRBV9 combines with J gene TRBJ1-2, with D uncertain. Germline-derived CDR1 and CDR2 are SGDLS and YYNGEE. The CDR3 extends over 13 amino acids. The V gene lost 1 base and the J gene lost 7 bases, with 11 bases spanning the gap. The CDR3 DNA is TGTGCCAGCAGCGTATCGGGGATTTCTGGCTACACCTTC. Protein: CASSVSGISGYTF.

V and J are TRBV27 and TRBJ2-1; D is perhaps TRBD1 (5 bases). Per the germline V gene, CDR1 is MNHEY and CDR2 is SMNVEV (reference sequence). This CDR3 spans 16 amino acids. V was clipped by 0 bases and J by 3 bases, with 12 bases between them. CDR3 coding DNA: TGTGCCAGCAGTTTATCAAGGGGTTTCCACTACAATGAGCAGTTCTTC. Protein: CASSLSRGFHYNEQFF.

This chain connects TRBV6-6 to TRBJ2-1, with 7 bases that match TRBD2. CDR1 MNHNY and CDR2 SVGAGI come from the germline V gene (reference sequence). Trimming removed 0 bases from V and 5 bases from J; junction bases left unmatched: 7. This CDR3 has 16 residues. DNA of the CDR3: TGTGCCAGCAGTTACTCGCAGGGACTAACGAACAATGAGCAGTTCTTC. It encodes CASSYSQGLTNNEQFF.

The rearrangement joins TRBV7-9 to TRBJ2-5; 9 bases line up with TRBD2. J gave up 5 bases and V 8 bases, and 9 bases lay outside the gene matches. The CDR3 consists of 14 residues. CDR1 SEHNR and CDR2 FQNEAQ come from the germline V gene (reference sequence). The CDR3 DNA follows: TGTGCCAGCGGAGGACAGCGGGAGGTCGAGACCCAGTACTTC. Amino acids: CASGGQREVETQYF.